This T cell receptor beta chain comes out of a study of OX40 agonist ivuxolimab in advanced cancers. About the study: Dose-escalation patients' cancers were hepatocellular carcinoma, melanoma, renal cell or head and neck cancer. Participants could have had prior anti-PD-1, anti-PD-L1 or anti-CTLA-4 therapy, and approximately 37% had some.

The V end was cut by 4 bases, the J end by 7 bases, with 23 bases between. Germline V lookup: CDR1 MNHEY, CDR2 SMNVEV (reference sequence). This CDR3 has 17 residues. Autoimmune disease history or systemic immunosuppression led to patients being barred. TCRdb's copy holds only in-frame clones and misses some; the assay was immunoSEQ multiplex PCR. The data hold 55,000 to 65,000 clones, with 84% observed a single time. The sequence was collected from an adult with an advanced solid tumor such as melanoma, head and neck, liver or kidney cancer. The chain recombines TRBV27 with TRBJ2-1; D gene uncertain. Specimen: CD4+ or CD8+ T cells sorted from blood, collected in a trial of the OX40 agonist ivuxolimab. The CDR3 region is CASSSTRWARFKNEQFF. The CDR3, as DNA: TGTGCCAGCAGTTCCACGAGGTGGGCCCGCTTTAAGAATGAGCAGTTCTTC.